The next 7 T cell receptor beta chains were all read from a single sample in a study of CD8+ T cells in alopecia areata. Treatment in this sample: oral pan-JAK inhibitor, 5-10 mg twice daily. Reverse transcribed after extraction, RNA yielded cDNA as the sequencing template. Repertoires were generated with immunoSEQ multiplex PCR, while TCRdb's copy carries only in-frame clones and drops some. The sample comprises around 300,000 clones, roughly 63% of which are singletons, and roughly 0.88% rests with the top ten. Sequenced material: CD4+ T cells sorted from blood, taken around week 54, from a patient treated with tofacitinib. All receptors come from a human donor with alopecia areata.

This clone appeared a single time. The rearrangement uses TRBV4-2 and TRBJ2-5, with 9 bases matching TRBD2. The trim removed 0 bases at V and 1 base at J, leaving 3 bases unmatched. In germline, CDR1 is LGHNA, CDR2 YNFKEQ. There are 16 residues in the CDR3. CDR3 nucleotide sequence: TGTGCCAGCAGCCAAGATAAGCGGGGGGCCCAAGAGACCCAGTACTTC. Translating gives CASSQDKRGAQETQYF.

The chain carries TRBV4-1 and TRBJ1-5; a weak D match, TRBD1 (5 bases). CDR3 size: 16 residues. CDR1 MGHRA and CDR2 YSYEKL come from the germline V gene. V lost 0 bases and J 7 bases, leaving 16 bases between the germline ends. CDR3 DNA: TGCGCCAGCAGCCAAGACGTCGGGACCCCAAGCCAGCCCCAGCATTTT. Its translation is CASSQDVGTPSQPQHF.

The V gene is TRBV29-1, the J gene TRBJ2-5; TRBD2 matches at 7 bases. The CDR3 loop spans 14 amino acids. In germline, CDR1 is SQVTM, CDR2 ANQGSEA. J gave up 2 bases and V 8 bases, and 11 bases lay outside the gene matches. The CDR3 coding sequence is TGCAGCTCATGGGAGGGTAGGGAACAAGAGACCCAGTACTTC. It is translated as CSSWEGREQETQYF.

The sample holds a few counts of this clone. The chain uses TRBV7-9 and TRBJ1-4, with D unclear. Trimming took off 1 base at V and 8 bases at J, with 8 bases between the two ends. This CDR3 is 13 amino acids long. In germline, CDR1 is SEHNR, CDR2 FQNEAQ (reference sequence). CDR3: CASSLEFGEKLFF. The CDR3 DNA follows: TGTGCCAGCAGCTTAGAATTCGGGGAAAAACTGTTTTTT.

This chain connects TRBV7-2 to TRBJ1-2; D is uncertain. The CDR3 length is 18 residues. Per the germline V gene, CDR1 is SGHTA and CDR2 is FQGNSA. Trimming stripped 3 bases from V and 8 bases from J, with 28 bases between. The CDR3 loop reads CASSLSGVKAGGGLGYTF. CDR3 DNA sequence: TGTGCCAGCAGCTTGAGCGGGGTCAAGGCAGGAGGCGGGCTGGGCTACACCTTC.

This rearrangement joins TRBV2 to TRBJ1-1; a weak D match, TRBD1 (6 bases). There are 12 residues in the CDR3. V shed 5 bases and J shed 3 bases, with 7 bases lying between them. CDR1 is SNHLY and CDR2 is FYNNEI in the germline V gene. Here the CDR3 reads CASSTGYTEAFF. Written as DNA, the CDR3 is TGTGCCAGCAGTACAGGGTACACTGAAGCTTTCTTT.

The V call is TRBV2, the J call TRBJ1-6, with a possible D match to TRBD1 (5 bases). The CDR3 has 14 amino acids. The ends were cut back, 3 bases at V and 9 bases at J, with 12 bases in the middle. Germline CDR1 reads SNHLY; CDR2 reads FYNNEI. The CDR3 loop is CASSELMGGSPLHF. The CDR3 DNA is TGTGCCAGCAGTGAGTTGATGGGGGGTTCACCCCTCCACTTT.